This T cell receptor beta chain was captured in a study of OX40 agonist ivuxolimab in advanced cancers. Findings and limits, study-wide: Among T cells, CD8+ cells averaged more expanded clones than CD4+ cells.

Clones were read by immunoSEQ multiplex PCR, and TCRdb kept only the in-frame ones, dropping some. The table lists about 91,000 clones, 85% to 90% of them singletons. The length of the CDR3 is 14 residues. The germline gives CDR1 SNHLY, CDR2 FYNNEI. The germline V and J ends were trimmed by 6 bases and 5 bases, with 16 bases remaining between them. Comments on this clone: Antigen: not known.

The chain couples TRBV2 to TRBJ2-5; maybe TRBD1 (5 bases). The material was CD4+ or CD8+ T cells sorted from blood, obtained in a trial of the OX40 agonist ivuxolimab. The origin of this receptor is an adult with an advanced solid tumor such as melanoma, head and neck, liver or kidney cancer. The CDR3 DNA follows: TGTGCCAGCAGCCCGACAGAGGCGGCGGAGACCCAGTACTTC. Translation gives CASSPTEAAETQYF.